The source of this T cell receptor beta chain is a study of cytomegalovirus exposure and HLA in healthy donors. This table comes from immunoSEQ multiplex PCR, and its TCRdb copy is limited to in-frame clones, with some not included. The data show tens of thousands of clones, roughly 90% seen once. This CDR3 spans 14 amino acids. The V gene lost 5 bases and the J gene lost 4 bases, with 14 bases spanning the gap. Germline V gives CDR1 SNHLY, CDR2 FYNNEI. This chain links TRBV2 with TRBJ1-1; D ambiguous. Sequencing used PBMCs. This TCR derives from a man aged 30-40 years in good health and CMV-seronegative. This chain's CDR3 is CASSPRLDGTEAFF. The CDR3 DNA follows: TGTGCCAGCAGTCCACGCTTAGATGGCACTGAAGCTTTCTTT.